A single T cell receptor beta chain is shown here with its context. These data are taken from a study of T cell changes during pregnancy in multiple sclerosis. The germline CDR1 and CDR2 sequences are SGHAT and FQNNGV. The ends were cut back, 4 bases at V and 8 bases at J, with 10 bases in the middle. CDR3 length: 12 amino acids. Method: immunoSEQ multiplex PCR; TCRdb's copy keeps in-frame clones and lacks some. The sample holds about 80,000 clones; roughly 93% are singletons and the top ten take 2.5%. The sequenced sample was peripheral blood, obtained in the third trimester of pregnancy. The chain recombines TRBV11-2 with TRBJ2-3; D might be TRBD2 (5 bases). The sequence derives from a female donor with multiple sclerosis, enrolled in a pregnancy study. The CDR3 loop reads CASSSTEVTQYF. In DNA form, the CDR3 reads TGTGCCAGCAGCTCCACGGAGGTTACGCAGTATTTT.